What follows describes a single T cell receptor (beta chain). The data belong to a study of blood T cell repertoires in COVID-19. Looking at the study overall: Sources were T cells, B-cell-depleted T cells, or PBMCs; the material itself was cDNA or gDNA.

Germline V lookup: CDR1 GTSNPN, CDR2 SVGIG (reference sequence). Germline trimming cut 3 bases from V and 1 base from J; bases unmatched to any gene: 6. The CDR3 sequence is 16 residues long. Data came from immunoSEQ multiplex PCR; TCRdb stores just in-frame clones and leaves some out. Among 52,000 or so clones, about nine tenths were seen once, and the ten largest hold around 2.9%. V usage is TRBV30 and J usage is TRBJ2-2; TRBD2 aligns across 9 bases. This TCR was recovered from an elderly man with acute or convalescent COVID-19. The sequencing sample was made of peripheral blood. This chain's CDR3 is CAWRRAGGLNTGELFF. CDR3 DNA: TGTGCCTGGAGGAGAGCGGGGGGCCTGAACACCGGGGAGCTGTTTTTT.